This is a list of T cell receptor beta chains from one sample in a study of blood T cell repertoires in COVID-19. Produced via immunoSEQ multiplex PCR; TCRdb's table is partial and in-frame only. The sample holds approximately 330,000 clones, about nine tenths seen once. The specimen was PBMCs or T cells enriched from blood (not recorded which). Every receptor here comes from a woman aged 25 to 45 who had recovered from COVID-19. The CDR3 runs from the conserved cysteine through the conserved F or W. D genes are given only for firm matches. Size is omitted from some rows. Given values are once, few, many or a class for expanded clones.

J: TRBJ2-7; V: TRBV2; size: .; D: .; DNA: TGTGCCAGCACTCTCGAGGGCGGGTACTCCCAATCCTACGAGCAGTACTTC; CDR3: CASTLEGGYSQSYEQYF
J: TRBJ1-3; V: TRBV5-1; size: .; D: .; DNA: TGCGCCAGCAGCTTCTTTGGACAGACCTCTGGAAACACCATATATTTT; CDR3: CASSFFGQTSGNTIYF
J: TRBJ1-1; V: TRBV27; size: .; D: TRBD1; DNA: TGTGCCAGCAGTTTGTCCGGGACAGCGAACACTGAAGCTTTCTTT; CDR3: CASSLSGTANTEAFF
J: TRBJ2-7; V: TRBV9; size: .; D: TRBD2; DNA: TGTGCCAGCAGCTATTCCCTGACTAGCGTATCCTACGAGCAGTACTTC; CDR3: CASSYSLTSVSYEQYF
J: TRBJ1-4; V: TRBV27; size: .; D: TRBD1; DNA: TGTGCCAGCAGTCAACGCAGGACAGGGCGAGAAAAACTGTTTTTT; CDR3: CASSQRRTGREKLFF
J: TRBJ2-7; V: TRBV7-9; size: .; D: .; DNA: TGTGCCAGCAGCTTAGTCCTGACAGACTACGAGCAGTACTTC; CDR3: CASSLVLTDYEQYF
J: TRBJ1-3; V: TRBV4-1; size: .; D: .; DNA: TGCGCCAGCAGCCGATTCTCTGGGACAACCGGAAACACCATATATTTT; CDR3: CASSRFSGTTGNTIYF
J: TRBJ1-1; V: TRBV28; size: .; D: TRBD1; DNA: TGTGCCAGCCTAACCGGGACAGGGGACACTGAAGCTTTCTTT; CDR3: CASLTGTGDTEAFF
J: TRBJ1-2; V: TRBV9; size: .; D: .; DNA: TGTGCCAGCAGCCCTCTCGGGGATAACTATGGCTACACCTTC; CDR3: CASSPLGDNYGYTF
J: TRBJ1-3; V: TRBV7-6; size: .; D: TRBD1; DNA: TGTGCCAGCAGCAACCAGACAGGGGGCTCTGGAAACACCATATATTTT; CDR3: CASSNQTGGSGNTIYF
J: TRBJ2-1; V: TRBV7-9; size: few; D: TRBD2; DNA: TGTGCCAGCAGCTACGATTTGACTAGCGGAGCTTACAATGAGCAGTTCTTC; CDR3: CASSYDLTSGAYNEQFF
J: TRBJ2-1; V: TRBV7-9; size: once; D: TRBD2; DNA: TGTGCCAGCAGCCCCGGGGGGTATGAGCAGTTCTTC; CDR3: CASSPGGYEQFF
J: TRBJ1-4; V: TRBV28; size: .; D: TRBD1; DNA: TGTGCCAGCAGACAGATACAGGGGGCTAATGAAAAACTGTTTTTT; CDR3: CASRQIQGANEKLFF
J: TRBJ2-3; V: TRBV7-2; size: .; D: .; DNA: TGTGCCAGCGCTCGGGACTTCACAGATACGCAGTATTTT; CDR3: CASARDFTDTQYF
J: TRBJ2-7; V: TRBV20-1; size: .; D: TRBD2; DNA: TGCAGTGCTAGTTTTCCTAGCGGGATACATTTATCCCACGAGCAGTACTTC; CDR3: CSASFPSGIHLSHEQYF
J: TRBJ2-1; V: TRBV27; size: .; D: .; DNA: TGTGCCAGCAGTTTATACCCGGGACGGGGGTACAATGAGCAGTTCTTC; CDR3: CASSLYPGRGYNEQFF
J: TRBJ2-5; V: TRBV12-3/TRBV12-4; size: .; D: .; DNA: TGTGCCAGCAGCCGAAACCGGTGGGAGACCCAGTACTTC; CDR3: CASSRNRWETQYF
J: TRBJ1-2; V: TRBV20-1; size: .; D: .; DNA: TGCAGTGCTACCAGACAGGCCACCTACACCTTC; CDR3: CSATRQATYTF
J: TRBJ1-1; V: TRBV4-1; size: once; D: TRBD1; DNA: TGCGCCAGCAGCCCCCTTAAGGGGCAGGGGGACACTGAAGCTTTCTTT; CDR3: CASSPLKGQGDTEAFF
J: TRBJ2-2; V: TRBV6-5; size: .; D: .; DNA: TGTGCCAGCGGGGTACAGGAAAACACCGGGGAGCTGTTTTTT; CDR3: CASGVQENTGELFF
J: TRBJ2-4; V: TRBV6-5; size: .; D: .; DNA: TGTGCCAGCAGTTATCTGGGGGCTGGGGCCAAAAACATTCAGTACTTC; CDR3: CASSYLGAGAKNIQYF
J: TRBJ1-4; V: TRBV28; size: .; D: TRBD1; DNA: TGTGCCAGCAGTGACCTCTGGACAGGCGATAATGAAAAACTGTTTTTT; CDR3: CASSDLWTGDNEKLFF
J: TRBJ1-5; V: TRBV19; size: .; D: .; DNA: TGTGCCAGTAGTATGCAGGGGATCGATCAGCCCCAGCATTTT; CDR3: CASSMQGIDQPQHF
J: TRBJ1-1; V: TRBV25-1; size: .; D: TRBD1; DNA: TGTGCCAGCAGTGGACAGGGGGACACTGAAGCTTTCTTT; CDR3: CASSGQGDTEAFF
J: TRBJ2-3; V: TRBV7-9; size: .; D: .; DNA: TGTGCCAGCAGCTTAAGAAATGTATACAGGGGCACAGATACGCAGTATTTT; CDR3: CASSLRNVYRGTDTQYF
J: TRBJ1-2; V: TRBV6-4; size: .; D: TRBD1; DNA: TGTGCCAGCAGTGCGCGGCAACAGGGGCTCTATGGCTACACCTTC; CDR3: CASSARQQGLYGYTF
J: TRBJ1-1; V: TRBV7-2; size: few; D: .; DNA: TGTGCCAGCAGCTTATCGTGGTCCGGGAACACTGAAGCTTTCTTT; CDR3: CASSLSWSGNTEAFF
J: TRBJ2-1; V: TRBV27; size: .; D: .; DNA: TGTGCCAGCAGTCTCGGAGGTTTGAATGAGCAGTTCTTC; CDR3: CASSLGGLNEQFF
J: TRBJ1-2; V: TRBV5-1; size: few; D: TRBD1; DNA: TGCGCCAGCAGCCGGACAGGGGTTAGAGGCTACACCTTC; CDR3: CASSRTGVRGYTF
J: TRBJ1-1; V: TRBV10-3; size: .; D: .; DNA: TGTGCCATCAGTCCCCGGCCGACAGGAAAGGAAGCTTTCTTT; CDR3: CAISPRPTGKEAFF
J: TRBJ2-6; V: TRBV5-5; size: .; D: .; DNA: TGTGCCAGCAGCGTAAGTTGGTCTGGGGCCAACGTCTTGACTTTC; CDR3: CASSVSWSGANVLTF
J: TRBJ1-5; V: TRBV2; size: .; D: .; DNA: TGTGCCAGCAGTGCAGGGTTTAGGCAGCCCCAGCATTTT; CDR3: CASSAGFRQPQHF
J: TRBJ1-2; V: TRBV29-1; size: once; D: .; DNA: TGCAGCGTTGATTTGTCGGGGGTCTGGTATGGCTACACCTTC; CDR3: CSVDLSGVWYGYTF
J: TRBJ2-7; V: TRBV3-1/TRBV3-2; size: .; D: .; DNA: TGTGCCAGCAGCCAAGCAGGGAACTCCTACGAGCAGTACTTC; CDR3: CASSQAGNSYEQYF
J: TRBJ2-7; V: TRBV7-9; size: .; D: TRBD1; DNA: TGTGCCAGCAGACCAGACAGGGGGCTAGGAGAGCAGTACTTC; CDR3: CASRPDRGLGEQYF
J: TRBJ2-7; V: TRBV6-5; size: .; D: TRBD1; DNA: TGTGCCAGCAGCGACCGGGACAGGGCTCGCGAGCAGTACTTC; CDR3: CASSDRDRAREQYF
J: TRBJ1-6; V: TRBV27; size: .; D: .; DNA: TGTGCCAGCGGGGAGCCGGACTCCCTCAATAATTCACCCCTCCACTTT; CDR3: CASGEPDSLNNSPLHF
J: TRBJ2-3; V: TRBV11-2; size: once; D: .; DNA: TGTGCCAGCAGCCCCCAGGAGGGTGCAGATACGCAGTATTTT; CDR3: CASSPQEGADTQYF
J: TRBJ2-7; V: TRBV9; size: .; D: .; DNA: TGTGCCAGCAGCGTAGCCGGAGGCCGGACCTACGAGCAGTACTTC; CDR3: CASSVAGGRTYEQYF
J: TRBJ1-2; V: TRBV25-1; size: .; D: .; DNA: TGTGCCAGCAGTGGTGGCGGCCTCTATGGCTACACCTTC; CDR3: CASSGGGLYGYTF
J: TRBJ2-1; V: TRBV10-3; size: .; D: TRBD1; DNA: TGTGCCATCAGTGGAAGGACAGGGGATTTCCATGAGCAGTTCTTC; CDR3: CAISGRTGDFHEQFF
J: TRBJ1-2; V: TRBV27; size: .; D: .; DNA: TGTGCCAGCAGTTTAGACACCCTCTCCGCAGATGGCTACACCTTC; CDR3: CASSLDTLSADGYTF
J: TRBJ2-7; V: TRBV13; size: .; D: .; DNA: TGTGCCAGCAGGATGGGGGGGGGCCCCTCCGAGCAGTACTTC; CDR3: CASRMGGGPSEQYF
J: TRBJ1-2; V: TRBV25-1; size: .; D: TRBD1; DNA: TGTGCCAGCAGTGACCCTCGAGGGACAGACGGAGGGGGCTACACCTTC; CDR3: CASSDPRGTDGGGYTF
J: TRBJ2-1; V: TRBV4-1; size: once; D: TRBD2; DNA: TGCGCCAGCAGCCAGCTCTTAGCGGGTATACGGTACAATGAGCAGTTCTTC; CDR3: CASSQLLAGIRYNEQFF
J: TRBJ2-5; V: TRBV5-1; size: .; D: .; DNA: TGCGCCAGCAGCGCAGGATGGGGGGAGCAAGAGACCCAGTACTTC; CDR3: CASSAGWGEQETQYF
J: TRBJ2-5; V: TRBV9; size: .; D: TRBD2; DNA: TGTGCCAGCAGCGTAGGACTAGCGGGAGGTGAGGAGACCCAGTACTTC; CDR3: CASSVGLAGGEETQYF
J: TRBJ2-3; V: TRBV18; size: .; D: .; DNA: TGTGCCAGCTCATCTACGGAGGCAGATACGCAGTATTTT; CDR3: CASSSTEADTQYF
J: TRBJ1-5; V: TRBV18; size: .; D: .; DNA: TGTGCCAGCTCACCACCGGGACTTCGTGACGGTCAGCCCCAGCATTTT; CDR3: CASSPPGLRDGQPQHF
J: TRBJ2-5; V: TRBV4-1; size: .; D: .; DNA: TGCGCCAGCAGCCAGATCGGGATAGTGGTCCGGGAGACCCAGTACTTC; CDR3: CASSQIGIVVRETQYF
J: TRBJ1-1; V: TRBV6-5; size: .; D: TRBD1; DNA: TGTGCCAGCAGTTGGCCGGGACAGGTTGTTACTGAAGCTTTCTTT; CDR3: CASSWPGQVVTEAFF
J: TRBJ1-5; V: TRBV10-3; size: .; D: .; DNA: TGTGCCATCAGTGAGTCCTACCCCGGGGACAATCAGCCCCAGCATTTT; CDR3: CAISESYPGDNQPQHF
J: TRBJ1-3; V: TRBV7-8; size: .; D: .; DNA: TGTGCCAGCAGCCTCGCCACGGCGCAGGGATCCGTATATTTT; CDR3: CASSLATAQGSVYF
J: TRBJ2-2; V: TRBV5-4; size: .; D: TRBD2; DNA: TGTGCCAGCAGCTCAGGACTAGCGGGAGGGCCCACGAACACCGGGGAGCTGTTTTTT; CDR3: CASSSGLAGGPTNTGELFF
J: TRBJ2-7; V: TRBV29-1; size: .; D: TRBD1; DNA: TGCAGCGTTGTATTACAGGGGGCATCTTACGAGCAGTACTTC; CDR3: CSVVLQGASYEQYF
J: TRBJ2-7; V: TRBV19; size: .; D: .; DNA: TGTGCCAGTAGTATACAGGCTTCCAGCTCCTACGAGCAGTACTTC; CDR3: CASSIQASSSYEQYF
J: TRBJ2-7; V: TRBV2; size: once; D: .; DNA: TGTGCCAGCAGTGACACCGGTCCTATCTCCAACGAGCAGTACTTC; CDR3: CASSDTGPISNEQYF
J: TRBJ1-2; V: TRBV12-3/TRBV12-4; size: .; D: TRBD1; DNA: TGTGCCAGCAGCCTAGAGGGGGCTGGTGGCTACACCTTC; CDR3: CASSLEGAGGYTF
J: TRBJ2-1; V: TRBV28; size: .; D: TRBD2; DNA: TGTGCCAGCAGTGCAGTAGCGGGACGGTACAATGAGCAGTTCTTC; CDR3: CASSAVAGRYNEQFF